The 26 T cell receptor beta chains listed next were all sequenced from one sample in a study of T cells in pancreatic ductal adenocarcinoma. No neoadjuvant therapy was given to the selected pancreatic ductal adenocarcinoma patients before their surgery. This table comes from immunoSEQ multiplex PCR, and its TCRdb copy is limited to in-frame clones, with some not included. The data hold about 5,400 clones, with 65% to 80% observed a single time. The specimen sequenced was pancreatic tumor tissue. The origin of the receptors is a human donor with pancreatic ductal adenocarcinoma.

This clone has a single count. J is TRBJ1-1 and V is TRBV7-2; D gene uncertain. The germline V gene encodes CDR1 SGHTA and CDR2 FQGNSA. Between the trimmed V and J ends, which lost 2 bases and 6 bases, there was a span of 13 bases. This CDR3 is built from 14 residues. This CDR3 is CASSLFEGAAEAFF. Here the CDR3 DNA reads TGTGCCAGCAGCTTATTTGAGGGAGCGGCTGAAGCTTTCTTT. Full variable domain (rest looked up from reference TRBV7-2 and TRBJ1-1): GAGVSQSPSNKVTEKGKDVELRCDPISGHTALYWYRQSLGQGLEFLIYFQGNSAPDKSGLPSDRFSAERTGGSVSTLTIQRTQQEDSAVYLCASSLFEGAAEAFFGQGTRLTVV.

The chain recombines TRBV11-2 with TRBJ2-5, with D unresolved. CDR1 and CDR2 (germline): SGHAT, FQNNGV. The CDR3 covers 11 residues. V was trimmed by 2 bases and J by 5 bases, leaving 3 bases between them. The CDR3 DNA reads TGTGCCAGCAGCTTACAGGAGACCCAGTACTTC. Residues: CASSLQETQYF.

The gene calls are TRBV9 and TRBJ2-1, with TRBD2 identical over 12 bases. Per the germline V gene, CDR1 is SGDLS and CDR2 is YYNGEE. V dropped 0 bases and J dropped 2; count of bases not matched to a gene: 3. CDR3 size: 17 residues. The CDR3 DNA reads TGTGCCAGCAGCGTAGAACCTAGCGGGGGGGCCTACAATGAGCAGTTCTTC. It translates to CASSVEPSGGAYNEQFF.

This clone was observed a few times. The V gene is TRBV7-9, the J gene TRBJ1-6; D unclear. Germline V gene data show CDR1 as SEHNR and CDR2 as FQNEAQ (reference sequence). This CDR3 spans 14 amino acids. V was shortened by 4 bases and J by 7 bases, with 11 bases between the two germline ends. CDR3 nucleotides: TGTGCCAGCAGCTCCCGCGGCAGAAATTCACCCCTCCACTTT. Its translation: CASSSRGRNSPLHF.

This clone has more than one count but fewer than ten. The genes are TRBV7-2 and TRBJ1-6; unclear D gene. The V gene's germline CDR1 is SGHTA and CDR2 FQGNSA. This CDR3 is 14 amino acids long. Trimming removed 2 bases from V and 7 bases from J, with 9 bases in between. CDR3 bases: TGTGCCAGCAGCTTAAATAGAGGAAATTCACCCCTCCACTTT. It is translated as CASSLNRGNSPLHF.

The chain is built from TRBV5-1 and TRBJ2-7; D is unclear. This CDR3 comprises 12 residues. Germline values: CDR1 SGHRS, CDR2 YFSETQ. V was clipped by 5 bases and J by 4 bases, with 10 bases between them. DNA for the CDR3: TGCGCCAGCAGAGCAGACGGGTACGAGCAGTACTTC. It yields the protein CASRADGYEQYF.

This sequence joins TRBV19 and TRBJ1-5, with D hard to call. From germline, CDR1 is LNHDA and CDR2 SQIVND (reference sequence). Trimming cost V 8 bases and J 0 bases, with 26 bases left between them. The CDR3 loop spans 19 amino acids. The CDR3 protein is CASGNGGLDTLYSNQPQHF. CDR3 coding DNA: TGTGCCAGTGGGAATGGAGGGCTAGACACCCTTTATAGCAATCAGCCCCAGCATTTT.

This chain joins TRBV5-1 and TRBJ2-1, with 10 bases matching TRBD2. Per germline, CDR1 SGHRS and CDR2 YFSETQ. This CDR3 has 16 residues. V lost 4 bases to trimming and J lost 5 bases; unmatched junction nucleotides: 9. Here the CDR3 reads CASSRTSGGANNEQFF. The CDR3 coding sequence is TGCGCCAGCAGCAGAACCAGCGGGGGGGCTAACAATGAGCAGTTCTTC.

V is TRBV20-1 and J is TRBJ2-7; no clear D. This CDR3 spans 10 amino acids. The V gene's germline CDR1 is DFQATT and CDR2 SNEGSKA (reference sequence). V was clipped by 6 bases and J by 7 bases, with 10 bases between them. The CDR3 protein is CSAIKQEQYF. The CDR3 nucleotides read TGCAGTGCCATAAAACAAGAGCAGTACTTC.

The chain links TRBV5-6 to TRBJ2-3, with D unclear. The CDR3 runs to 16 residues. CDR1 is SGHDT, CDR2 YYEEEE, per germline. The V end lost 8 bases, the J end lost 5 bases, and 24 bases lay between the germline ends. The CDR3 coding sequence is TGTGCCAGTGCTCGGCGCGCGCTAGTCTTAGGAGATACGCAGTATTTT. Amino acids: CASARRALVLGDTQYF. Full variable domain (remainder filled in from reference TRBV5-6 and TRBJ2-3): DAGVTQSPTHLIKTRGQQVTLRCSPKSGHDTVSWYQQALGQGPQFIFQYYEEEERQRGNFPDRFSGHQFPNYSSELNVNALLLGDSALYLCASARRALVLGDTQYFGPGTRLTVL.

This clone was recorded a few times. The chain carries TRBV2 and TRBJ1-6; TRBD1 matches 9 bases. V lost 9 bases, J lost 12 bases, and 12 bases stayed unmatched. Germline V gene data show CDR1 as SNHLY and CDR2 as FYNNEI. The CDR3 sequence is 14 residues long. The CDR3 sequence is CASGVGQGVEPLHF. The CDR3 coding sequence is TGTGCCAGTGGTGTGGGACAGGGAGTGGAACCCCTCCACTTT.

The chain joins TRBV9 to TRBJ2-3; TRBD2 aligns across 7 bases. Looked up from germline, CDR1 is SGDLS and CDR2 is YYNGEE. The CDR3 is 17 amino acids. The J segment lost 1 base and the V segment lost 0 bases, leaving 8 bases of the junction unmatched. Here the CDR3 DNA reads TGTGCCAGCAGCGTAGTGGGAAGCGGGGATCGCACAGATACGCAGTATTTT. This translates into CASSVVGSGDRTDTQYF.

The genes are TRBV6-8 and TRBJ2-5, with 8 bases fitting TRBD2. The CDR3 is made up of 15 amino acids. Trimming removed 8 bases from V and 4 bases from J; junction bases left unmatched: 12. Germline CDR1 is MNHGY and CDR2 is SAAAGT. CDR3 sequence reads: CASAKAGDGGETQYF. The DNA of the CDR3 is TGTGCCAGCGCCAAAGCGGGGGACGGAGGAGAGACCCAGTACTTC.

The chain uses TRBV7-3 and TRBJ2-3; TRBD2 matches 16 bases. Trimming cost V 10 bases and J 4 bases; bases outside gene matches: 5. The CDR3 is 15 amino acids. Germline loops: CDR1 SGHTA, CDR2 FQGTGA. The CDR3 reads CATGLAGGPSDTQYF. In DNA form, the CDR3 reads TGTGCCACGGGACTAGCGGGGGGGCCTTCAGATACGCAGTATTTT.

V usage is TRBV7-9 and J usage is TRBJ1-2; no clear D gene. Trimming cost V 3 bases and J 6 bases, with 8 bases left between them. This CDR3 has 12 amino acids. Germline-derived CDR1 and CDR2 are SEHNR and FQNEAQ (reference sequence). DNA for the CDR3: TGTGCCAGCAGCTTTAGCTTCGATGGCTACACCTTC. The encoded protein is CASSFSFDGYTF. Full variable domain (rest looked up from reference TRBV7-9 and TRBJ1-2): DTGVSQNPRHKITKRGQNVTFRCDPISEHNRLYWYRQTLGQGPEFLTYFQNEAQLEKSRLLSDRFSAERPKGSFSTLEIQRTEQGDSAMYLCASSFSFDGYTFGSGTRLTVV.

The V gene is TRBV7-2, the J gene TRBJ2-5, with 7 bases lining up with TRBD2. Germline CDR1 SGHTA, CDR2 FQGNSA. V lost 6 bases and J lost 2; bases outside the gene matches: 6. This CDR3 contains 14 residues. The CDR3 is CASSFLAAQETQYF. The CDR3 DNA reads TGTGCCAGCAGTTTTCTAGCGGCTCAAGAGACCCAGTACTTC.

The chain combines TRBV5-6 with TRBJ2-1; D call uncertain. Germline V gene lookup returns CDR1 SGHDT and CDR2 YYEEEE. Trimming pared 10 bases from V and 0 bases from J, leaving 17 bases between. This CDR3 comprises 15 residues. CDR3 nucleotides: TGTGCCTCCTCCGCAAAGCCTAGCTCCTACAATGAGCAGTTCTTC. This gives the protein CASSAKPSSYNEQFF.

The chain has TRBV5-5 and TRBJ1-6; D not certain. From germline, CDR1 is SGHKS and CDR2 YYEKEE (reference sequence). CDR3 length: 15 residues. The V and J ends lost 0 bases and 8 bases respectively, with 12 bases between them. CDR3 region: CASSLVPYEDSPLHF. In nucleotides, the CDR3 is TGTGCCAGCAGCTTGGTTCCCTACGAGGATTCACCCCTCCACTTT.

The genes are TRBV6-1 and TRBJ1-1; no reliable D call. Trimming took 3 bases from V and 0 from J, leaving 17 bases between them. Germline CDR1 reads MNHNS; CDR2 reads SASEGT. This CDR3 comprises 17 residues. CDR3 nucleotides: TGTGCCAGCAGTGATTGGAAATTGACAACCTTGAACACTGAAGCTTTCTTT. This encodes CASSDWKLTTLNTEAFF.

The chain is built from TRBV6-6 and TRBJ1-2; D is unresolved. CDR1 is MNHNY and CDR2 is SVGAGI in the germline V gene (reference sequence). Deletions cut 9 bases from V and 8 bases from J, with 19 bases between. The CDR3 is 13 amino acids. The CDR3 nucleotides are TGTGCCAGTAAAGGCGAACAGCTTCGGGGCTACACCTTC. It yields the protein CASKGEQLRGYTF.

V usage is TRBV16 and J usage is TRBJ1-3, with TRBD1 matching 7 bases. Germline loops: CDR1 KGHSY, CDR2 FQNENV. CDR3 length: 16 residues. After removal of 0 bases from V and 3 bases from J, the junction contained 5 bases not matched to a gene. CDR3 region: CASSQSSGQLGNTIYF. CDR3 DNA: TGTGCCAGCAGCCAATCATCGGGACAGCTTGGAAACACCATATATTTT.

This clone was detected only once. Other DNA sequences within the sample encode an identical CDR3. J is TRBJ2-2 and V is TRBV5-4, with 11 bases lining up with TRBD1. CDR3 length: 15 amino acids. Germline CDR1 is SGHNT and CDR2 is YYREEE (reference sequence). The V segment lost 5 bases and the J segment 4 bases; nucleotides outside the gene matches: 4. The CDR3 DNA follows: TGTGCCAGCAGTTCCGGGACAGGGGGCACCGGGGAGCTGTTTTTT. Translated: CASSSGTGGTGELFF.

The chain carries TRBV2 and TRBJ2-1, with D tentatively TRBD1 (5 bases). Germline V gives CDR1 SNHLY, CDR2 FYNNEI. V lost 3 bases and J 9 bases, leaving 12 bases between the germline ends. The CDR3 has 13 residues. The CDR3 region is CASSDNGAAEQFF. The CDR3 DNA reads TGTGCCAGCAGTGACAATGGGGCAGCTGAGCAGTTCTTC.

V is TRBV7-2 and J is TRBJ1-1; D might be TRBD1 (5 bases). In germline, CDR1 is SGHTA, CDR2 FQGNSA. This CDR3 has 14 amino acids. V was shortened by 8 bases and J by 3 bases, with 16 bases between the two germline ends. The CDR3 region has the DNA TGTGCCAGCCAGGGAGGGGAATATGACACTGAAGCTTTCTTT. This codes for CASQGGEYDTEAFF.

J is TRBJ2-7 and V is TRBV6-1; weak D call: TRBD2 (7 bases). Germline V gene data show CDR1 as MNHNS and CDR2 as SASEGT. The CDR3 extends over 14 amino acids. The V end lost 4 bases, the J end lost 2 bases, and 12 bases lay between the germline ends. CDR3 residues: CASSARGGAYEQYF. DNA for the CDR3: TGTGCCAGCAGTGCGAGGGGGGGAGCCTACGAGCAGTACTTC.

The chain carries TRBV5-6 and TRBJ2-5, with TRBD1 as a possible D gene (6 bases). This CDR3 has 13 residues. With 7 bases removed from V and 5 bases from J, the gap between germline ends came to 15 bases. CDR1 is SGHDT and CDR2 is YYEEEE in the germline V gene. CDR3 sequence: CASALQGGETQYF. The CDR3 nucleotides are TGTGCCAGCGCCCTACAGGGTGGGGAGACCCAGTACTTC.